The TCR beta chain under discussion was sequenced for a study of a mutant IDH1 vaccine in newly diagnosed glioma. For the study at large: Eight vaccine doses were administered to patients at weeks 1, 3, 5, 7, 11, 15, 19 and 23. Before enrollment, patients got radiotherapy alone, temozolomide alone, or mostly the combination.

Time point: week 23, last vaccination. Every vaccination contained 300 ug of the mutant IDH1 20-mer peptide and was paired with topical imiquimod. Measured with immunoSEQ multiplex PCR; TCRdb has only the in-frame clones, and not every one. The table lists 65,000 or so clones, approximately 81% of them singletons. This CDR3 has 15 amino acids. Germline CDR1 SGHRS, CDR2 YFSETQ. The J segment lost 2 bases and the V segment lost 5 bases, leaving 7 bases of the junction unmatched. About this clone itself: As yet, its antigen is unknown.

This clonotype was sampled from a man younger than 45 with glioma. This sequence joins TRBV5-1 and TRBJ1-3; 7 bases align to TRBD1. The material sequenced was PBMCs, taken from a glioma patient whose treatment included an IDH1 peptide vaccine. In nucleotides, the CDR3 is TGCGCCAGCAGAAAAACAGGGGTGGCTGGAAACACCATATATTTT. This translates into CASRKTGVAGNTIYF. Full variable domain (missing parts from reference TRBV5-1 and TRBJ1-3): KAGVTQTPRYLIKTRGQQVTLSCSPISGHRSVSWYQQTPGQGLQFLFEYFSETQRNKGNFPGRFSGRQFSNSRSEMNVSTLELGDSALYLCASRKTGVAGNTIYFGEGSWLTVV.